Given below is one TCR beta chain in context. This clonotype was seen repeatedly, ten times or more. It lacks a known antigen. Within one base of it there is no much larger clone, and no base qualities were kept. The germline V gene (reference sequence) gives CDR1 as SEHNR and CDR2 as FQNEAQ. V is trimmed back by 5 bases and J by 1 base, and the junction contains 2 bases that no gene match accounts for. The CDR3 runs 15 residues from the cysteine to the phenylalanine. Only CDR3 DNA is held: 45 bases, read in frame from base 1. The source of the sample is a study of T cell repertoires in cytomegalovirus infection (dated by TCRdb to about 2019). In the study overall: Donor HLA type was relevant to the analysis, because carriage of CMV infection together with the matching HLA type was indicated by public TCR beta signatures. Points the paper makes about the study in general: In both this cohort and an independent roughly 400-donor cohort, the cumulative frequency of public TCR beta family members distinguished carriers of CMV infection plus the relevant HLA type. The ex vivo response was dominated by HLA-C-restricted CMV-specific TCR beta clonotypes, which also provided the single most frequent clonotype in two of eight donors.

The instrument given in TCRdb is Illumina HiSeq 1500. Clones were called with MiXCR by TCRdb after fastp trimmed the public reads at Q25, and only in-frame beta chains were retained. When rows share a CDR3 protein, they turn into one entry using the most common DNA and genes. For this sample there are more than 650,000 distinct CDR3 sequences; 35% appear just once. 2.5% to 3% of the sample goes to the ten largest clones. What was sequenced was PBMCs. The source is a human donor in good health (CMV status not recorded). Some clones in this sample may be carry-over from other donors' samples. The chain is assembled from TRBV7-9 and TRBJ1-1; TRBD1 matches 12 bases in the middle. The CDR3 protein sequence reads: CASSRGQGANTEAFF. Here is the DNA: TGTGCCAGCAGCAGGGGACAGGGGGCGAACACTGAAGCTTTCTTT.